Below, 19 T cell receptor beta chains from the same sample are listed, as sequenced in a study of early T cells in non-severe SARS-CoV-2 infection. TCRdb used MiXCR to reprocess the 5' RACE reads, holding one entry per CDR3 protein. The table has roughly 60,000 distinct CDR3 sequences, around 6.6% seen once. Sequenced material: whole blood, taken at baseline. These receptors came from an adult who was a healthcare worker with PCR-confirmed SARS-CoV-2 infection or an uninfected control (not recorded which).

This clonotype was counted ten times or more. The V gene is TRBV29-1, the J gene TRBJ2-5; D is unclear. V lost 3 bases to trimming and J lost 1 base, with 9 bases between them. The germline V gene has CDR1 SQVTM and CDR2 ANQGSEA. The CDR3 has 13 residues. The CDR3: CSVDRGGQETQYF. The CDR3 DNA is TGCAGCGTTGACCGCGGCGGCCAAGAGACCCAGTACTTC.

The chain couples TRBV5-6 to TRBJ1-6; possible D gene TRBD1, 6 bases. This CDR3 is built from 15 residues. Germline CDR1 is SGHDT and CDR2 is YYEEEE. Between the trimmed V and J ends, which lost 4 bases and 6 bases, there was a span of 14 bases. The CDR3 spells CASSKRGAFNSPLHF. The DNA of the CDR3 is TGTGCCAGCAGCAAGAGGGGGGCCTTTAATTCACCCCTCCACTTT. The whole variable domain, remainder taken from reference TRBV5-6 and TRBJ1-6, is DAGVTQSPTHLIKTRGQQVTLRCSPKSGHDTVSWYQQALGQGPQFIFQYYEEEERQRGNFPDRFSGHQFPNYSSELNVNALLLGDSALYLCASSKRGAFNSPLHFGNGTRLTVT.

V usage is TRBV2 and J usage is TRBJ2-3; TRBD2 matches 7 bases. Per germline, CDR1 SNHLY and CDR2 FYNNEI. The V gene end was trimmed by 4 bases and the J gene end by 8 bases; junction bases not matched to a gene: 6. The CDR3 is 13 residues long. CDR3 in amino acids: CASSGIPGGTQYF. The DNA of the CDR3 is TGTGCCAGCAGTGGAATCCCGGGGGGTACGCAGTATTTT. The variable domain in full, completed from reference TRBV2 and TRBJ2-3, reads EPEVTQTPSHQVTQMGQEVILRCVPISNHLYFYWYRQILGQKVEFLVSFYNNEISEKSEIFDDQFSVERPDGSNFTLKIRSTKLEDSAMYFCASSGIPGGTQYFGPGTRLTVL.

This clonotype was picked up a small number of times. The chain combines TRBV20-1 with TRBJ1-1, with a weak D call TRBD1 (6 bases). The germline V and J ends were trimmed by 0 bases and 2 bases, with 10 bases remaining between them. This CDR3 has 14 amino acids. Germline CDR1 and CDR2: DFQATT and SNEGSKA (reference sequence). The CDR3 sequence is CSARDLQGNTEAFF. The CDR3 DNA follows: TGCAGTGCTAGAGATTTACAGGGTAACACTGAAGCTTTCTTT.

As concerns this clonotype: This sequence may be a read error, since a much larger clone differs from it by one base. This chain uses TRBV28 with TRBJ1-1, with 8 bases fitting TRBD1. The CDR3 totals 15 residues. After removal of 6 bases from V and 6 bases from J, the junction contained 12 bases not matched to a gene. Germline V CDR1 and CDR2: MDHEN, SYDVKM. The CDR3 DNA reads as TGTGCCAGCAGCGACGAAACAGGGGGTCGCGCTGAAGCTTTCTTT. It translates to CASSDETGGRAEAFF.

This clonotype was recorded many times. This chain uses TRBV7-9 with TRBJ2-7; D possibly corresponds to TRBD2 (6 bases). Germline V gene sequence: CDR1 SEHNR, CDR2 FQNEAQ (reference sequence). Between the trimmed V and J ends, which lost 7 bases and 2 bases, there was a span of 18 bases. The CDR3 is made up of 15 amino acids. CDR3 in DNA: TGTGCCAGCAAACCCCCGGGACTGACTACCTACGAGCAGTACTTC. This codes for CASKPPGLTTYEQYF.

The chain carries TRBV6-6 and TRBJ2-1, with D tentatively TRBD1 (5 bases). Germline values: CDR1 MNHNY, CDR2 SVGAGI (reference sequence). V lost 6 bases, J lost 4 bases, and 19 bases lay in between. This CDR3 is 16 amino acids long. The CDR3 protein is CASSAPGQLLYNEQFF. CDR3 nucleotides: TGTGCCAGCAGCGCCCCAGGGCAACTCCTATACAATGAGCAGTTCTTC.

This clonotype was counted many times. The chain carries TRBV15 and TRBJ2-2; D possibly corresponds to TRBD1 (5 bases). The V end was cut by 2 bases, the J end by 6 bases, with 16 bases between. From germline, CDR1 is LNHNV and CDR2 YYDKDF (reference sequence). The CDR3 runs to 16 residues. CDR3: CATSRPSTVVAGELFF. In nucleotides, the CDR3 is TGTGCCACCAGCAGACCATCGACAGTAGTCGCCGGGGAGCTGTTTTTT. Using reference TRBV15 and TRBJ2-2 for the parts outside the CDR3, the full variable domain is DAMVIQNPRYQVTQFGKPVTLSCSQTLNHNVMYWYQQKSSQAPKLLFHYYDKDFNNEADTPDNFQSRRPNTSFCFLDIRSPGLGDTAMYLCATSRPSTVVAGELFFGEGSRLTVL.

This clonotype was observed at least ten times. This rearrangement joins TRBV7-6 to TRBJ1-1; 7 positions agree with TRBD1. This CDR3 has 15 amino acids. The germline gives CDR1 SGHVS, CDR2 FNYEAQ. Germline trimming cut 3 bases from V and 11 bases from J; bases unmatched to any gene: 15. CDR3 in amino acids: CASSFFRGSDLTAFF. In DNA, the CDR3 is TGTGCCAGCAGCTTCTTCAGGGGGAGCGATCTCACGGCTTTCTTT.

This clonotype was counted a few times. J is TRBJ1-1 and V is TRBV7-9, with D uncertain. With 1 base removed from V and 0 bases from J, the gap between germline ends came to 12 bases. Germline V CDR1 and CDR2: SEHNR, FQNEAQ (reference sequence). The CDR3 is made up of 16 amino acids. CDR3 in amino acids: CASSLGGGVMNTEAFF. CDR3 DNA: TGTGCCAGCAGCTTAGGAGGCGGCGTTATGAACACTGAAGCTTTCTTT.

This clonotype was detected ten times or more. V is TRBV7-8 and J is TRBJ2-5, with TRBD1 identical over 8 bases. Germline CDR1 reads SGHVS; CDR2 reads FQNEAQ. The CDR3 has 14 amino acids. After removal of 5 bases from V and 3 bases from J, the junction contained 5 bases not matched to a gene. CDR3 coding DNA: TGTGCCAGCAGCAACGACAGGGGAGAAGAGACCCAGTACTTC. Protein sequence: CASSNDRGEETQYF.

This clonotype showed up many times. The chain employs TRBV4-3 and TRBJ2-1; D gene uncertain. Germline CDR1 LGHNA, CDR2 YSLEER. CDR3 size: 13 residues. Trimming took 0 bases from V and 4 from J, leaving 4 bases between them. CDR3 sequence: CASSQEGYNEQFF. CDR3 DNA: TGCGCCAGCAGCCAAGAGGGGTACAATGAGCAGTTCTTC.

This clonotype occurred a few times. This chain joins TRBV12-3 or TRBV12-4 and TRBJ1-4; 7 bases align to TRBD1. The trim removed 6 bases at V and 8 bases at J, leaving 9 bases unmatched. The CDR3 contains 14 residues. The CDR3 DNA reads as TGTGCCAGCAGCCCCAGGGGGGACACCGAAAAACTGTTTTTT. Translating it yields CASSPRGDTEKLFF.

This clonotype was counted at least ten times. The chain combines TRBV7-2 with TRBJ2-7; no clear D. Germline loops: CDR1 SGHTA, CDR2 FQGNSA. V was clipped by 3 bases and J by 6 bases, with 12 bases between them. The length of the CDR3 is 13 residues. In DNA form, the CDR3 reads TGTGCCAGCAGCTTGATAGAGATGGGCGAGCAGTACTTC. Protein sequence: CASSLIEMGEQYF.

This clonotype was counted at least ten times. The J gene is TRBJ1-2, the V gene TRBV11-2, with 9 positions matching TRBD1. Germline values: CDR1 SGHAT, CDR2 FQNNGV. The CDR3 is made up of 16 amino acids. V dropped 0 bases and J dropped 7; count of bases not matched to a gene: 9. CDR3 nucleotide sequence: TGTGCCAGCAGCTTAGATCTTTCCGGGACAGGGTTTGGCTACACCTTC. Translation gives CASSLDLSGTGFGYTF.

This clonotype was found many times. The chain uses TRBV24-1 and TRBJ2-5; 7 bases agree with TRBD1. The germline CDR1 and CDR2 sequences are KGHDR and SFDVKD. V shed 7 bases, J shed 5 bases, and the junction held 9 bases outside the gene matches. This CDR3 region has 14 residues. DNA for the CDR3: TGTGCCACCAGAAAGGGACAGTCGGTGGAGACCCAGTACTTC. Protein: CATRKGQSVETQYF.

At least ten counts were recorded for this clonotype. The chain links TRBV9 to TRBJ2-3; 14 bases are shared with TRBD2. The trim removed 4 bases at V and 2 bases at J, leaving 9 bases unmatched. The V gene's germline CDR1 is SGDLS and CDR2 YYNGEE. The CDR3 runs 18 residues. This CDR3 reads CASSPRTSGGPTTDTQYF. The CDR3 nucleotides are TGTGCCAGCAGCCCCCGGACTAGCGGGGGGCCGACCACAGATACGCAGTATTTT.

V and J are TRBV20-1 and TRBJ2-3, with 7 nucleotides matching TRBD1. The CDR3 spans 12 residues. Germline-derived CDR1 and CDR2 are DFQATT and SNEGSKA (reference sequence). The CDR3 reads CRAGTVTDTQYF. The CDR3 DNA reads TGCAGGGCCGGGACAGTCACAGATACGCAGTATTTT.

This clonotype was seen at least ten times. For the CDR3, the DNA is TGTGCCAGCAGCTTATTCCGGGGACAAGAGACCCAGTACTTC. Translation gives CASSLFRGQETQYF. The chain recombines TRBV11-2 with TRBJ2-5; possible D gene TRBD2, 5 bases. V dropped 2 bases and J dropped 2 bases, with 9 bases sitting between them. Per the germline V gene, CDR1 is SGHAT and CDR2 is FQNNGV. The CDR3 loop spans 14 amino acids.